Reported below is one TCR beta chain. The antigen remains undetermined. Per germline, CDR1 MNHNS and CDR2 SASEGT. V was pared by 8 bases and J by 5 bases, with 12 bases between. The CDR3 spans 12 residues. Investigators prepared the TCR beta libraries by applying iRepertoire HTBI primers and Arm-PCR of CDR3 regions. TCRdb re-called the multiplex PCR reads with MiXCR, one entry per CDR3 protein. This sample has 420,000 or so distinct CDR3 sequences; 15% to 20% occur once, and the top ten carry under 30%. Time point given: newly diagnosed GD, antithyroid drugs for less than 3 months. PBMCs were the source of the RNA used for TCR sequencing. These data come from a study of regulatory T cells in long-lasting Graves disease. General study findings and limits: TRBV28, TRBJ1-2 and TRBJ2-5 were segments that persistent disease favored.

This sample was also put to use in a study of T cells in Graves' hyperthyroidism and ophthalmopathy. That investigation notes: The study enrolled patients aged 18 to 65 with newly diagnosed hyperthyroidism of under 2 months' duration. Most thyroid clonotypes with frequency above 0.001 were detected in blood.

The clonotype comes from a woman younger than 30 with Graves disease. The sample was peripheral blood mononuclear cells (PBMCs), taken at new diagnosis, from a patient treated with antithyroid drugs. The chain recombines TRBV6-1 with TRBJ1-1; possible D gene TRBD1, 5 bases. The CDR3 protein is CASGEGVTEAFF. The CDR3 coding sequence is TGTGCCAGCGGGGAAGGGGTTACTGAAGCTTTCTTT.